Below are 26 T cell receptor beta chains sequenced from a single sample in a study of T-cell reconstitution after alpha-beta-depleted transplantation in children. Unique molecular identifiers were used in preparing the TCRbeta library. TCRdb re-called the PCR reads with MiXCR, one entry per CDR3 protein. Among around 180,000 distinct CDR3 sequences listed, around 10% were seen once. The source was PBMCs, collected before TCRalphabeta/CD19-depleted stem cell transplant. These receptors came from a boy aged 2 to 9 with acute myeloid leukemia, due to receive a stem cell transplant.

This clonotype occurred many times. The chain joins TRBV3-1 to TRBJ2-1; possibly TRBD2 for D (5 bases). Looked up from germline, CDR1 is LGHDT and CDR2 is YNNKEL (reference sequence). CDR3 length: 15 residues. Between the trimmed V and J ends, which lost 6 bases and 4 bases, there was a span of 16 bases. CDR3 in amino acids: CASRQPGSIYNEQFF. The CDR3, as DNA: TGTGCCAGCAGGCAGCCGGGGTCCATTTACAATGAGCAGTTCTTC.

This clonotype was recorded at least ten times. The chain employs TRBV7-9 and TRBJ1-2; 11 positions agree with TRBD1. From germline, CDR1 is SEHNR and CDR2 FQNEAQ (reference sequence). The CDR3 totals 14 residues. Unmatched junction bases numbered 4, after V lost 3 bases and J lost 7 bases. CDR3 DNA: TGTGCCAGCAGCTTGGACAGGGGGCGAGTTGGCTACACCTTC. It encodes CASSLDRGRVGYTF.

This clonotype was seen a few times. The CDR3 bases are TGTGCCAGCAGCCCCGGGCCAGGGAACACCGGGGAGCTGTTTTTT. Its protein product is CASSPGPGNTGELFF. This sequence joins TRBV7-8 and TRBJ2-2; D is unresolved. This CDR3 spans 15 amino acids. The germline CDR1 and CDR2 sequences are SGHVS and FQNEAQ. Trimming removed 5 bases from V and 1 base from J, with 11 bases in between.

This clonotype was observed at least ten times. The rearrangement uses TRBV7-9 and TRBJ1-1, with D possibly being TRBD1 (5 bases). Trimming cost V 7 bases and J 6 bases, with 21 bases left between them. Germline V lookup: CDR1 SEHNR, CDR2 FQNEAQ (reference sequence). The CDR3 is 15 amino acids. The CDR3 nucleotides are TGTGCCAGCAAGCCCAGGTCGGGACTGGGCCCTGAAGCTTTCTTT. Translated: CASKPRSGLGPEAFF. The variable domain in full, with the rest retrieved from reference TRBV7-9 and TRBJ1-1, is DTGVSQNPRHKITKRGQNVTFRCDPISEHNRLYWYRQTLGQGPEFLTYFQNEAQLEKSRLLSDRFSAERPKGSFSTLEIQRTEQGDSAMYLCASKPRSGLGPEAFFGQGTRLTVV.

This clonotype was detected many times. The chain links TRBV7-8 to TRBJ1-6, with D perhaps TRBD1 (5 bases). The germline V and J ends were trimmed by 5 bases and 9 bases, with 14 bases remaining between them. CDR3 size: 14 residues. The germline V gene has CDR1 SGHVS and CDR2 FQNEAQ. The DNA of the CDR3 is TGTGCCAGCAGCACCGGACAATCAATTTCACCCCTCCACTTT. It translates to CASSTGQSISPLHF.

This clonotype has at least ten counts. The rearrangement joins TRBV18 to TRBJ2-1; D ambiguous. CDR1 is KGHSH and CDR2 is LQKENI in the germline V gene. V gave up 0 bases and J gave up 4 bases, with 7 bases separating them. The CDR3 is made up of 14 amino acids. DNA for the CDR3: TGTGCCAGCTCACCACCGCCCGGATACAATGAGCAGTTCTTC. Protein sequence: CASSPPPGYNEQFF.

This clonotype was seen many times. CDR3 nucleotides: TGTGCCAGCAGTGATCTTTCTAGCGGGAGATCCGAGCAGTACTTC. Protein: CASSDLSSGRSEQYF. The genes are TRBV6-1 and TRBJ2-7, with 10 bases matching TRBD2. V trimming: 3 bases; J trimming: 6 bases; junction bases outside the gene matches: 8. The CDR3 totals 15 residues. CDR1 MNHNS and CDR2 SASEGT come from the germline V gene.

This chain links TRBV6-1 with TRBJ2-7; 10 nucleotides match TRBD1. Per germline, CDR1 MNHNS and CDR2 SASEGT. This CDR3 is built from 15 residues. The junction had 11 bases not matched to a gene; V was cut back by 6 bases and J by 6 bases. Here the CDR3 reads CASRTGTGDLVEQYV. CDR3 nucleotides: TGTGCCAGCAGGACCGGGACAGGGGATCTCGTCGAGCAGTACGTC.

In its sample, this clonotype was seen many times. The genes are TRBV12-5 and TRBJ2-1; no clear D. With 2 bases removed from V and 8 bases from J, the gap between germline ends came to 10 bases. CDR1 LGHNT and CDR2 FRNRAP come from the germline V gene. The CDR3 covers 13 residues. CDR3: CASGLLGPHEQFF. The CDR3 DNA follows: TGTGCTAGTGGTTTGCTCGGACCCCATGAGCAGTTCTTC.

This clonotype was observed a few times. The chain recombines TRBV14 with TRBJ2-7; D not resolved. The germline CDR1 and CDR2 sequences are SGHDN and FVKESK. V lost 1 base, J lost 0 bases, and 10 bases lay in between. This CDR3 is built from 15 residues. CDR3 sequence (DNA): TGTGCCAGCAGCCAAGTCGAGGCGGTCTCCTACGAGCAGTACGTC. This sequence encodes CASSQVEAVSYEQYV.

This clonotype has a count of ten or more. The CDR3 here is CASSRRQLGETQYF. The DNA for the CDR3 is TGTGCCAGCAGCCGACGCCAACTAGGGGAGACCCAGTACTTC. V gene TRBV7-2 combines with J gene TRBJ2-5; D possibly corresponds to TRBD2 (5 bases). The germline gives CDR1 SGHTA, CDR2 FQGNSA. Deletions cut 5 bases from V and 5 bases from J, with 15 bases between. The CDR3 has 14 amino acids.

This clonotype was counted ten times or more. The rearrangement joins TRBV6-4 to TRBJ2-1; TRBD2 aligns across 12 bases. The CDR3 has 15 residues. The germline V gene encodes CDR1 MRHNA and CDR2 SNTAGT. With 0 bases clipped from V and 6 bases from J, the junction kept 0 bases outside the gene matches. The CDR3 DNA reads TGTGCCAGCAGTGACTCGACTAGCGGGAGCAATGAGCAGTTCTTC. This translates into CASSDSTSGSNEQFF.

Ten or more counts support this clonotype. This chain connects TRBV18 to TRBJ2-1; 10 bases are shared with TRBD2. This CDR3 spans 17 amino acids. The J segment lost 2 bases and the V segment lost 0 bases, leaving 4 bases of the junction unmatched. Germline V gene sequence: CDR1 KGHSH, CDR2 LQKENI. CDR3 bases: TGTGCCAGCTCACCACCGAGGACTAGCGGCACCTACAATGAGCAGTTCTTC. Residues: CASSPPRTSGTYNEQFF. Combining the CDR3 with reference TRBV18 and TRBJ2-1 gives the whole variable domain NAGVMQNPRHLVRRRGQEARLRCSPMKGHSHVYWYRQLPEEGLKFMVYLQKENIIDESGMPKERFSAEFPKEGPSILRIQQVVRGDSAAYFCASSPPRTSGTYNEQFFGPGTRLTVL.

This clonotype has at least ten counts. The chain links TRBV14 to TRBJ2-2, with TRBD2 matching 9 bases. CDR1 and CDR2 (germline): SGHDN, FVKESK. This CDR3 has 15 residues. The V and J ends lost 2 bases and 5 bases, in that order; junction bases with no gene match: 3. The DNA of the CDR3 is TGTGCCAGCAGCCAAAGGACTAGCGTGACCGGGGAGCTGTTTTTT. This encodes CASSQRTSVTGELFF.

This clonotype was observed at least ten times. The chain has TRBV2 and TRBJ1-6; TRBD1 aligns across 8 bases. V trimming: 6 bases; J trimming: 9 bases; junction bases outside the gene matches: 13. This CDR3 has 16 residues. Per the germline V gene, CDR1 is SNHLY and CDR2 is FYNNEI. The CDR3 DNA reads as TGTGCCAGCAGCTTACCTTCAGGGGGCGTAAGTTCACCCCTCCACTTT. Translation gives CASSLPSGGVSSPLHF.

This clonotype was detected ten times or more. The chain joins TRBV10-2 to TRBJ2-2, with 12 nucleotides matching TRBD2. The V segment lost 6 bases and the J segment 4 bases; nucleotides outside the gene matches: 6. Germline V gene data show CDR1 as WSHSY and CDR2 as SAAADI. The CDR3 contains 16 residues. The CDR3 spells CASRGTSGRTTGELFF. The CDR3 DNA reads TGCGCCAGCAGGGGAACTAGCGGGAGGACCACCGGGGAGCTGTTTTTT.

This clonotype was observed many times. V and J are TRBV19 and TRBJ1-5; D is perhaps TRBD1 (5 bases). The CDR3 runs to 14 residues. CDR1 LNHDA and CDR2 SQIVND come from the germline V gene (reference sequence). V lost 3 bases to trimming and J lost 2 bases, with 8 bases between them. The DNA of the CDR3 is TGTGCCAGTAGTATGGGGACGGGCAATCAGCCCCAGCATTTT. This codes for CASSMGTGNQPQHF.

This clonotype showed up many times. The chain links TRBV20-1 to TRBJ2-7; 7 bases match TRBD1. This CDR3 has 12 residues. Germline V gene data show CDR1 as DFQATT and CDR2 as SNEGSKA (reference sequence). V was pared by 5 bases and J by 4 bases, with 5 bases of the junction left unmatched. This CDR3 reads CSAPGQPYEQYF. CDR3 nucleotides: TGCAGTGCTCCGGGACAGCCATACGAGCAGTACTTC.

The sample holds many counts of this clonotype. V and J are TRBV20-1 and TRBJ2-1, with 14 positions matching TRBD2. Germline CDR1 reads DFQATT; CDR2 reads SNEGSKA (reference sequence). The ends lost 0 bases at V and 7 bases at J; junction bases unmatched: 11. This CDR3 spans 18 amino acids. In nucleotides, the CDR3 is TGCAGTGCTAGAGAGGACCGGACTAGCGGGAGGTCTGGGAATGAGCAGTTCTTC. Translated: CSAREDRTSGRSGNEQFF.

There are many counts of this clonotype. In DNA form, the CDR3 reads TGTGCCAGCAGCTTGGGGACTAGCGGATTTTACGAGCAGTACGTC. Its protein is CASSLGTSGFYEQYV. The chain has TRBV7-9 and TRBJ2-7; 11 positions match TRBD2. This CDR3 has 15 amino acids. V was clipped by 3 bases and J by 4 bases; unmatched bases: 5. Germline CDR1 reads SEHNR; CDR2 reads FQNEAQ (reference sequence).

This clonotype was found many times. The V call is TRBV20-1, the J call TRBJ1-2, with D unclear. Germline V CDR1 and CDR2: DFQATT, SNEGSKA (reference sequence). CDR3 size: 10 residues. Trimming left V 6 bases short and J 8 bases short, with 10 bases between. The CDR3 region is CSASSPGYTF. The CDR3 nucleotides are TGCAGTGCCTCGTCGCCGGGCTACACCTTC.

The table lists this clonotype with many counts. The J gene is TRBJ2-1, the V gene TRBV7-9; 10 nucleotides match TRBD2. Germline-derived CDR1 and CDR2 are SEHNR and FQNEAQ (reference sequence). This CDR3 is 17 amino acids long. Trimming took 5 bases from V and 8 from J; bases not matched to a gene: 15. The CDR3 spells CASSPGWASGSAYEQFF. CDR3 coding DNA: TGTGCCAGCAGCCCTGGCTGGGCTAGCGGGAGCGCCTATGAGCAGTTCTTC.

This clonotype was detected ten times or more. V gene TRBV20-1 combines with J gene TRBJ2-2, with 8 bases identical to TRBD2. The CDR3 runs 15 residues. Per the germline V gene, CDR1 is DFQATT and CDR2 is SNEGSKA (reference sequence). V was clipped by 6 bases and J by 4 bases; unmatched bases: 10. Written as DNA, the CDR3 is TGCAGTGCCCCGGGAGCGGGAGCTCGCACCGGGGAGCTGTTTTTT. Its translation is CSAPGAGARTGELFF.

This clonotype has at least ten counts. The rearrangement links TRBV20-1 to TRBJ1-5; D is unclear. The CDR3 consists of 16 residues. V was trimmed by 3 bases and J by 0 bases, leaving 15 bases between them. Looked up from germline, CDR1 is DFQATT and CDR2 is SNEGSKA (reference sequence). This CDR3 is CSASSDGKYSNQPQHF. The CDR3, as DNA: TGCAGTGCTAGTTCCGACGGGAAATATAGCAATCAGCCCCAGCATTTT.

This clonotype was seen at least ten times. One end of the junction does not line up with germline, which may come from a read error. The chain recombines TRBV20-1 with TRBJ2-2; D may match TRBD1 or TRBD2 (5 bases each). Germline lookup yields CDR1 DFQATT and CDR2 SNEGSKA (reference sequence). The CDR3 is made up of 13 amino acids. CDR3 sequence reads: CSAALGETGDLFF. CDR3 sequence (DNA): TGCAGTGCTGCATTAGGGGAAACCGGGGATCTGTTTTTT.

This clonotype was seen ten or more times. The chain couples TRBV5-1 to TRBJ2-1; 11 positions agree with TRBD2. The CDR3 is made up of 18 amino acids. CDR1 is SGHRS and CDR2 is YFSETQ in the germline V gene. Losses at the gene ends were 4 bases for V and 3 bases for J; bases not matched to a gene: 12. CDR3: CASSPTGLAEFYYNEQFF. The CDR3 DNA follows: TGCGCCAGCAGCCCAACGGGACTAGCGGAGTTTTACTACAATGAGCAGTTCTTC.